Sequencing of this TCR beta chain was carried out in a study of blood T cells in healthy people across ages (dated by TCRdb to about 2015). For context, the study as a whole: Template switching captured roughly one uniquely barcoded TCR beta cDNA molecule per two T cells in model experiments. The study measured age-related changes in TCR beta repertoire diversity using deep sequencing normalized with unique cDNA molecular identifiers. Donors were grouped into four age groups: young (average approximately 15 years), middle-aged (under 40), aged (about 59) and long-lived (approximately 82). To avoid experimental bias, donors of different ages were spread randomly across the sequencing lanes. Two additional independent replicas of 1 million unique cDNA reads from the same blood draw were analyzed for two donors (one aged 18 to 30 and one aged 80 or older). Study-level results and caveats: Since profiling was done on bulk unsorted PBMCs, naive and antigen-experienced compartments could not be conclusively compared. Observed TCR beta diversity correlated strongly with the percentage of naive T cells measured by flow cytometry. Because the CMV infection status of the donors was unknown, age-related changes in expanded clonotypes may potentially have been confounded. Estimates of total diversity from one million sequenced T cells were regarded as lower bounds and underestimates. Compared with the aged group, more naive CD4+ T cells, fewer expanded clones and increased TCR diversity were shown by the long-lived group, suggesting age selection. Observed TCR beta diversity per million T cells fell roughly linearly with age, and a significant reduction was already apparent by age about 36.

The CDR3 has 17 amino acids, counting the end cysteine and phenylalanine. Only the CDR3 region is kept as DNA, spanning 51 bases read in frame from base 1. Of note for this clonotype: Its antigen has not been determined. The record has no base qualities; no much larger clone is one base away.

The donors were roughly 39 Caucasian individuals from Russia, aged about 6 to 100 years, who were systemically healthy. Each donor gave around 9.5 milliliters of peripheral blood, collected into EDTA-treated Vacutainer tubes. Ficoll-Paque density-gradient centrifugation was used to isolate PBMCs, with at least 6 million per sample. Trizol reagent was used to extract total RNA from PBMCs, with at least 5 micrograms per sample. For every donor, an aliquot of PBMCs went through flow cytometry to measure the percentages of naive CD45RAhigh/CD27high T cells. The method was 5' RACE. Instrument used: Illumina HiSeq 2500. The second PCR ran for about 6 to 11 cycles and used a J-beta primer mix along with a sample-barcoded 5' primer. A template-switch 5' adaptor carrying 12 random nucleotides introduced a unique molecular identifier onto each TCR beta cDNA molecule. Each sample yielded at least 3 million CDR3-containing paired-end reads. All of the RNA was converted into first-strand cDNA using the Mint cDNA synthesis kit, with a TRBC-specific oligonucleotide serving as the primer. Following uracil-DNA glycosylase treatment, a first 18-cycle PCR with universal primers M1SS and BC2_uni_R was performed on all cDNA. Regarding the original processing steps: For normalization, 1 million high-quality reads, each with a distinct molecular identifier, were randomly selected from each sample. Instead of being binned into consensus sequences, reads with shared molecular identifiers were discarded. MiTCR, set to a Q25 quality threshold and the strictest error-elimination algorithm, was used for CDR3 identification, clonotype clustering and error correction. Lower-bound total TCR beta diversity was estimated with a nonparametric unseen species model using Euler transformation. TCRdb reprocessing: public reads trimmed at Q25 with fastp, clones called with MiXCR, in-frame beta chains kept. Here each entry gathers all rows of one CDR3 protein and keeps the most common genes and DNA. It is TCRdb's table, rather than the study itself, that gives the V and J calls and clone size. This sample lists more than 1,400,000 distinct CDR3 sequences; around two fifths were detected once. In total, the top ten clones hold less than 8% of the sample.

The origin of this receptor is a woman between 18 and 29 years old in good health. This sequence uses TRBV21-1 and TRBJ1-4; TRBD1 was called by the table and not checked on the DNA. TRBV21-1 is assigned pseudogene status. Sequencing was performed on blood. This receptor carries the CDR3 CASSKEGAGTGCEKLFF. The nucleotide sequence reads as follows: TGTGCCAGCAGCAAAGAGGGGGCCGGGACAGGGTGTGAAAAACTGTTTTTT.